The 26 T cell receptor beta chains below all came from one sample that was sequenced in a study of blood T cell repertoires in COVID-19. Some clones are missing from TCRdb's copy, which holds only in-frame ones; the method was immunoSEQ multiplex PCR. Of some 400,000 clones listed, more than 75% are singletons. Specimen: PBMCs or T cells enriched from blood (not recorded which). All receptors derive from a man aged 25 to 45 who had recovered from COVID-19.

In this sample, this clone turned up a few times. The V call is TRBV30, the J call TRBJ1-4, with a weak D call TRBD1 (6 bases). The CDR3 is 13 amino acids. The germline V gene has CDR1 GTSNPN and CDR2 SVGIG (reference sequence). Trimming left V 3 bases short and J 11 bases short, with 16 bases between. CDR3 in DNA: TGTGCCTGGAGCGGACCCGGACAGCGGAAACTGTTTTTT. Translating gives CAWSGPGQRKLFF. Supplemented by reference TRBV30 and TRBJ1-4, the full variable domain reads SQTIHQWPATLVQPVGSPLSLECTVEGTSNPNLYWYRQAAGRGLQLLFYSVGIGQISSEVPQNLSASRPQDRQFILSSKKLLLSDSGFYLCAWSGPGQRKLFFGSGTQLSVL.

J is TRBJ1-5 and V is TRBV4-3; possible D gene TRBD1, 6 bases. Germline V gives CDR1 LGHNA, CDR2 YSLEER. This CDR3 spans 14 amino acids. V gave up 4 bases and J gave up 6 bases, with 13 bases separating them. As DNA, the CDR3 is TGCGCCAGCAGCCTTCGACAGGTCGGTCAGCCCCAGCATTTT. Its protein product is CASSLRQVGQPQHF.

The chain couples TRBV5-4 to TRBJ1-6, with a possible D match to TRBD1 (5 bases). This CDR3 is built from 15 residues. The V gene's germline CDR1 is SGHNT and CDR2 YYREEE (reference sequence). V lost 4 bases and J lost 6, with 14 bases in between. Here the CDR3 reads CASSATADSNSPLHF. In nucleotides, the CDR3 is TGTGCCAGCAGCGCGACAGCTGACTCTAATTCACCCCTCCACTTT.

The CDR3 is CASSSGTGLYNEQFF. The CDR3 nucleotides read TGTGCCAGCAGCTCCGGGACAGGGCTTTACAATGAGCAGTTCTTC. The chain is built from TRBV11-3 and TRBJ2-1, with 9 nucleotides matching TRBD1. The germline CDR1 and CDR2 sequences are SGHNT and YENEEA. The ends lost 4 bases at V and 4 bases at J; junction bases unmatched: 5. This CDR3 is built from 15 residues.

In the case of this clone: Other DNA sequences in this sample translate to the same CDR3. The chain has TRBV9 and TRBJ2-3; D remains ambiguous. V lost 4 bases to trimming and J lost 2 bases, with 5 bases between them. The CDR3 contains 12 residues. Germline CDR1 is SGDLS and CDR2 is YYNGEE. CDR3 in DNA: TGTGCCAGCAGCCCCAACACAGATACGCAGTATTTT. Its protein is CASSPNTDTQYF.

This sequence joins TRBV7-9 and TRBJ2-1; 9 bases are a match to TRBD2. The CDR3 runs to 14 residues. Germline assignment: CDR1 SEHNR and CDR2 FQNEAQ (reference sequence). V lost 1 base, J lost 5 bases, and 0 bases stayed unmatched. CDR3 region: CASSLGLADNEQFF. CDR3 nucleotides: TGTGCCAGCAGCTTAGGACTAGCGGACAATGAGCAGTTCTTC.

The chain uses TRBV4-1 and TRBJ2-7, with D tentatively TRBD2 (5 bases). The CDR3 sequence is 16 residues long. V was trimmed by 0 bases and J by 4 bases, leaving 16 bases between them. Germline loops: CDR1 MGHRA, CDR2 YSYEKL. Here the CDR3 DNA reads TGCGCCAGCAGCCAAGATAGTTTCAGCGGTGGTTACGAGCAGTACTTC. Amino acids: CASSQDSFSGGYEQYF.

V gene TRBV7-2 combines with J gene TRBJ1-1; D gene uncertain. CDR1 SGHTA and CDR2 FQGNSA come from the germline V gene. Trimming took off 2 bases at V and 0 bases at J, with 10 bases between the two ends. This CDR3 comprises 15 residues. Here the CDR3 DNA reads TGTGCCAGCAGCTTATCGGGTGGGTTGAACACTGAAGCTTTCTTT. Translation: CASSLSGGLNTEAFF.

The V gene is TRBV3-1 (or the pseudogene TRBV3-2), the J gene TRBJ2-1; 7 nucleotides line up with TRBD2. V shed 1 base and J 4 bases; nucleotides not matched to a gene: 4. Germline CDR1 reads LGHDT; CDR2 reads YNNKEL (reference sequence). This CDR3 region has 15 residues. Here the CDR3 DNA reads TGTGCCAGCAGCCAAGTTATTAGCGGGTACAATGAGCAGTTCTTC. It encodes CASSQVISGYNEQFF.

This rearrangement joins TRBV7-9 to TRBJ1-4, with 7 bases lining up with TRBD1. This CDR3 is built from 14 residues. J was trimmed by 8 bases and V by 5 bases; bases with no gene match: 8. CDR1 is SEHNR, CDR2 FQNEAQ, per germline (reference sequence). CDR3 protein: CASSPRQGGEKLFF. CDR3 coding DNA: TGTGCCAGCAGCCCGAGACAGGGCGGGGAAAAACTGTTTTTT. The full variable domain, its missing parts supplied by reference TRBV7-9 and TRBJ1-4, is DTGVSQNPRHKITKRGQNVTFRCDPISEHNRLYWYRQTLGQGPEFLTYFQNEAQLEKSRLLSDRFSAERPKGSFSTLEIQRTEQGDSAMYLCASSPRQGGEKLFFGSGTQLSVL.

V and J are TRBV5-4 and TRBJ2-7, with 7 bases that match TRBD1. CDR3 length: 13 residues. Germline V CDR1 and CDR2: SGHNT, YYREEE (reference sequence). After removal of 7 bases from V and 2 bases from J, the junction contained 6 bases not matched to a gene. This CDR3 is CASGRTGTYEQYF. The CDR3 nucleotides read TGTGCCAGCGGACGGACAGGAACCTACGAGCAGTACTTC.

The chain links TRBV5-6 to TRBJ1-6; D not resolved. This CDR3 has 16 residues. Trimming cost V 1 base and J 4 bases, with 12 bases left between them. The germline CDR1 and CDR2 sequences are SGHDT and YYEEEE. The DNA for the CDR3 is TGTGCCAGCAGCTTGATCCGCCTATCGTATAATTCACCCCTCCACTTT. It yields the protein CASSLIRLSYNSPLHF. Full variable domain (remainder filled in from reference TRBV5-6 and TRBJ1-6): DAGVTQSPTHLIKTRGQQVTLRCSPKSGHDTVSWYQQALGQGPQFIFQYYEEEERQRGNFPDRFSGHQFPNYSSELNVNALLLGDSALYLCASSLIRLSYNSPLHFGNGTRLTVT.

The genes are TRBV2 and TRBJ1-4, with 7 bases that match TRBD1. V lost 5 bases and J lost 8; bases outside the gene matches: 8. The germline CDR1 and CDR2 sequences are SNHLY and FYNNEI. The CDR3 contains 14 residues. This chain's CDR3 is CASSPDRSQEKLFF. The CDR3 nucleotides are TGTGCCAGCAGTCCGGACAGGAGTCAGGAAAAACTGTTTTTT.

The chain links TRBV7-9 to TRBJ1-1, with TRBD1 matching over 11 bases. V dropped 2 bases and J dropped 4; count of bases not matched to a gene: 15. The CDR3 is 19 amino acids. From germline, CDR1 is SEHNR and CDR2 FQNEAQ (reference sequence). CDR3 loop: CASSLRTIRDRGVGTEAFF. The CDR3 nucleotides read TGTGCCAGCAGCTTAAGGACGATCCGGGACAGGGGGGTGGGCACTGAAGCTTTCTTT.

The CDR3 reads CASSRQTYNEQFF. Here the CDR3 DNA reads TGTGCCAGCAGCCGCCAGACCTACAATGAGCAGTTCTTC. The chain is built from TRBV2 and TRBJ2-1; D uncertain. Germline V lookup: CDR1 SNHLY, CDR2 FYNNEI. The CDR3 totals 13 residues. V was pared by 6 bases and J by 2 bases, with 8 bases between.

The chain employs TRBV2 and TRBJ2-4; possibly TRBD1 for D (6 bases). Germline CDR1 SNHLY, CDR2 FYNNEI. This CDR3 is 13 amino acids long. V was shortened by 9 bases and J by 6 bases, with 15 bases between the two germline ends. The CDR3 sequence is CARQGRELNIQYF. CDR3 DNA sequence: TGTGCCAGACAGGGCCGTGAATTAAACATTCAGTACTTC.

The chain recombines TRBV5-4 with TRBJ1-1, with TRBD1 as a possible D gene (5 bases). V was shortened by 4 bases and J by 2 bases, with 15 bases between the two germline ends. This CDR3 region has 15 residues. Germline loops: CDR1 SGHNT, CDR2 YYREEE (reference sequence). CDR3 sequence: CASSQGGVSNTEAFF. Written as DNA, the CDR3 is TGTGCCAGCAGCCAAGGAGGGGTGAGCAACACTGAAGCTTTCTTT.

The V and J genes are TRBV6-2 or TRBV6-3 and TRBJ1-2; no definite D call. The CDR3 sequence is 14 residues long. The V gene lost 7 bases and the J gene lost 4 bases, with 16 bases spanning the gap. Germline V gene data show CDR1 as MNHEY and CDR2 as SVGEGT. The CDR3, as DNA: TGTGCCAGCACCCCGTCCTCCCCTCTCTATGGCTACACCTTC. This encodes CASTPSSPLYGYTF.

The gene calls are TRBV5-6 and TRBJ2-7; 10 positions match TRBD1. V shed 0 bases, J shed 7 bases, and the junction held 4 bases outside the gene matches. Germline-derived CDR1 and CDR2 are SGHDT and YYEEEE. CDR3 length equals 14 residues. The CDR3 loop reads CASSLGQGAKEQYF. In nucleotides, the CDR3 is TGTGCCAGCAGCTTGGGACAGGGGGCGAAAGAGCAGTACTTC.

J is TRBJ1-5 and V is TRBV7-9, with D possibly matching TRBD1 (6 bases). Trimming cost V 7 bases and J 10 bases, with 17 bases left between them. Germline V gives CDR1 SEHNR, CDR2 FQNEAQ (reference sequence). The CDR3 contains 13 residues. The CDR3 loop is CASNPSEGTPQHF. The CDR3 region has the DNA TGTGCCAGCAACCCCTCGGAAGGGACACCCCAGCATTTT.

The J gene is TRBJ1-1, the V gene TRBV10-3, with 7 bases identical to TRBD1. Trimming took 0 bases from V and 6 from J; bases not matched to a gene: 7. Germline V CDR1 and CDR2: ENHRY, SYGVKD. This CDR3 is 15 amino acids long. The CDR3 loop is CAISESRQGAAEAFF. CDR3 nucleotides: TGTGCCATCAGTGAGTCCAGACAGGGAGCGGCTGAAGCTTTCTTT.

The chain combines TRBV29-1 with TRBJ2-3; 9 bases are a match to TRBD2. CDR3 size: 14 residues. Looked up from germline, CDR1 is SQVTM and CDR2 is ANQGSEA. The V gene end was trimmed by 4 bases and the J gene end by 5 bases; junction bases not matched to a gene: 7. CDR3 sequence (DNA): TGCAGCGTTGCAGCTCCGCGGGGGGGAGATACGCAGTATTTT. Translating it yields CSVAAPRGGDTQYF.

The V and J genes are TRBV6-5 and TRBJ1-1, with a weak D call TRBD1 (5 bases). The CDR3 runs to 13 residues. Trimming stripped 4 bases from V and 9 bases from J, with 15 bases between. In germline, CDR1 is MNHEY, CDR2 SVGAGI. CDR3 amino acids: CASSSQGRVKAFF. The CDR3 DNA follows: TGTGCCAGCAGTTCCCAGGGAAGAGTCAAAGCTTTCTTT.

This CDR3 is CASSQVGGLQPQHF. DNA for the CDR3: TGCGCCAGCAGCCAAGTGGGAGGTCTGCAGCCCCAGCATTTT. This chain connects TRBV4-1 to TRBJ1-5; the D is unclear. CDR1 and CDR2 from the germline V gene are MGHRA and YSYEKL. The CDR3 extends over 14 amino acids. Trimming pared 1 base from V and 7 bases from J, leaving 11 bases between.

The chain joins TRBV3-1 (or the pseudogene TRBV3-2) to TRBJ2-7; maybe TRBD2 (6 bases). V lost 4 bases to trimming and J lost 6 bases, with 13 bases between them. The germline CDR1 and CDR2 sequences are LGHDT and YNNKEL (reference sequence). The CDR3 extends over 13 amino acids. CDR3 bases: TGTGCCAGCAGCCTGGGAGGTCCCCGCGAGCAGTACTTC. Encoded protein: CASSLGGPREQYF.

The chain employs TRBV11-2 and TRBJ2-2; 10 nucleotides match TRBD1. Trimming removed 6 bases from V and 5 bases from J; junction bases left unmatched: 6. The CDR3 covers 15 residues. Germline V gene lookup returns CDR1 SGHAT and CDR2 FQNNGV. The CDR3 here is CASSQRDRGTGELFF. The CDR3, as DNA: TGTGCCAGCAGTCAGAGGGACAGGGGAACCGGGGAGCTGTTTTTT. The full variable domain, rest sourced from reference TRBV11-2 and TRBJ2-2, is EAGVAQSPRYKIIEKRQSVAFWCNPISGHATLYWYQQILGQGPKLLIQFQNNGVVDDSQLPKDRFSAERLKGVDSTLKIQPAKLEDSAVYLCASSQRDRGTGELFFGEGSRLTVL.